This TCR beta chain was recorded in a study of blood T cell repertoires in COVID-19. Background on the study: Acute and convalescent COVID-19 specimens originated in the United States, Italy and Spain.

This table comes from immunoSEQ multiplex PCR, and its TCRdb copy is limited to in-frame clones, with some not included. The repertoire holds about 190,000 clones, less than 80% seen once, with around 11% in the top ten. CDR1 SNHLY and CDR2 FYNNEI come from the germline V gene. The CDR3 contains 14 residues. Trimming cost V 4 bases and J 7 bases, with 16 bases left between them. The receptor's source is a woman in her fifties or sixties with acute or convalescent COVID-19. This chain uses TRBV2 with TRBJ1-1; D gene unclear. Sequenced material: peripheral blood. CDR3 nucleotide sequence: TGTGCCAGCAGTGGAGGGAAGTTGAGTTTTGAAGCTTTCTTT. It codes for CASSGGKLSFEAFF. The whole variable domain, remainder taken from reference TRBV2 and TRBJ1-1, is EPEVTQTPSHQVTQMGQEVILRCVPISNHLYFYWYRQILGQKVEFLVSFYNNEISEKSEIFDDQFSVERPDGSNFTLKIRSTKLEDSAMYFCASSGGKLSFEAFFGQGTRLTVV.